The next 30 T cell receptor beta chains were all read from a single sample in a study of shared clonotypes between healthy human individuals. Libraries were prepared by immunoSEQ multiplex PCR; TCRdb keeps only in-frame clonotypes and omits some of them. The profile shows roughly 1.5 million clones, 95% to 99% of them singletons. The specimen was naive CD4+ T cells sorted from blood. Regarding subset: CD45RA+ positively selected. The receptors come from a young man in good health.

The chain is built from TRBV28 and TRBJ2-7, with a weak D call TRBD2 (5 bases). CDR1 and CDR2 (germline): MDHEN, SYDVKM. The CDR3 has 15 residues. With 4 bases removed from V and 3 bases from J, the gap between germline ends came to 16 bases. The CDR3 DNA is TGTGCCAGCAGTTCGCACGGGGTCCCTCTCTACGAGCAGTACTTC. It translates to CASSSHGVPLYEQYF.

The chain couples TRBV5-4 to TRBJ2-7; D call uncertain. The CDR3 consists of 15 residues. Germline V gives CDR1 SGHNT, CDR2 YYREEE (reference sequence). V was trimmed by 4 bases and J by 4 bases, leaving 18 bases between them. CDR3: CASSPEAPQAYEQYF. CDR3 nucleotides: TGTGCCAGCAGCCCCGAGGCTCCCCAAGCGTACGAGCAGTACTTC.

CDR3 in DNA: TGCGCCAGCAGCTTCAGGTTCTCTTCCTACGAGCAGTACTTC. Its protein product is CASSFRFSSYEQYF. The rearrangement uses TRBV5-1 and TRBJ2-7, with D unresolved. Looked up from germline, CDR1 is SGHRS and CDR2 is YFSETQ. V was pared by 2 bases and J by 1 base, with 10 bases between. The CDR3 is 14 amino acids.

The J gene is TRBJ1-4, the V gene TRBV19, with D unclear. CDR1 is LNHDA and CDR2 is SQIVND in the germline V gene (reference sequence). CDR3 length equals 13 residues. V lost 9 bases and J 7 bases, leaving 15 bases between the germline ends. This CDR3 reads CASRRIPGEKLFF. In DNA, the CDR3 is TGTGCCAGCCGCCGCATCCCTGGTGAAAAACTGTTTTTT.

A remark on this clone: Other DNA sequences of this sample code for an identical CDR3. The rearrangement joins TRBV9 to TRBJ2-7, with TRBD2 matching over 10 bases. CDR3 length equals 15 residues. Per germline, CDR1 SGDLS and CDR2 YYNGEE. J gave up 5 bases and V 0 bases, and 5 bases lay outside the gene matches. This CDR3 reads CASSVGAGGPHEQYF. CDR3 sequence (DNA): TGTGCCAGCAGCGTAGGAGCGGGAGGGCCACACGAGCAGTACTTC. Together with reference TRBV9 and TRBJ2-7, the CDR3 gives the full variable domain: DSGVTQTPKHLITATGQRVTLRCSPRSGDLSVYWYQQSLDQGLQFLIQYYNGEERAKGNILERFSAQQFPDLHSELNLSSLELGDSALYFCASSVGAGGPHEQYFGPGTRLTVT.

This clone was seen more than once but under ten times. This chain connects TRBV5-4 to TRBJ1-2; possibly TRBD1 for D (5 bases). V was shortened by 3 bases and J by 0 bases, with 12 bases between the two germline ends. Looked up from germline, CDR1 is SGHNT and CDR2 is YYREEE (reference sequence). This CDR3 region has 15 residues. The CDR3 loop is CASSSGRKTNYGYTF. In nucleotides, the CDR3 is TGTGCCAGCAGCTCGGGACGGAAGACTAACTATGGCTACACCTTC. The whole variable domain, filled in from reference TRBV5-4 and TRBJ1-2, reads ETGVTQSPTHLIKTRGQQVTLRCSSQSGHNTVSWYQQALGQGPQFIFQYYREEENGRGNFPPRFSGLQFPNYSSELNVNALELDDSALYLCASSSGRKTNYGYTFGSGTRLTVV.

The CDR3 DNA sequence: TGCAGCGTTGAAGAAGTGAACACTGAAGCTTTCTTT. As protein: CSVEEVNTEAFF. The V call is TRBV29-1, the J call TRBJ1-1; no reliable D call. The CDR3 contains 12 residues. Germline V gene data show CDR1 as SQVTM and CDR2 as ANQGSEA. V gave up 0 bases and J gave up 0 bases, with 2 bases separating them.

CDR3 sequence: CASSFRPGLGTDTQYF. DNA for the CDR3: TGTGCCAGCAGCTTCCGACCGGGACTAGGCACAGATACGCAGTATTTT. The chain links TRBV7-2 to TRBJ2-3; 8 bases align to TRBD2. Trimming took 3 bases from V and 1 from J; bases not matched to a gene: 6. Germline V CDR1 and CDR2: SGHTA, FQGNSA. The CDR3 extends over 16 amino acids.

The chain combines TRBV5-6 with TRBJ1-3; perhaps TRBD1 as D (5 bases). Germline V gives CDR1 SGHDT, CDR2 YYEEEE. There are 18 residues in the CDR3. Deletions cut 4 bases from V and 0 bases from J, with 20 bases between. CDR3 coding DNA: TGTGCCAGCAGCCCGGGACCTCTTAGAACTCCCTCTGGAAACACCATATATTTT. The encoded protein is CASSPGPLRTPSGNTIYF. The full variable domain, completed using reference TRBV5-6 and TRBJ1-3, is DAGVTQSPTHLIKTRGQQVTLRCSPKSGHDTVSWYQQALGQGPQFIFQYYEEEERQRGNFPDRFSGHQFPNYSSELNVNALLLGDSALYLCASSPGPLRTPSGNTIYFGEGSWLTVV.

The chain recombines TRBV28 with TRBJ2-1; 16 nucleotides match TRBD2. V dropped 6 bases and J dropped 8; count of bases not matched to a gene: 7. This CDR3 is 16 amino acids long. The germline V gene encodes CDR1 MDHEN and CDR2 SYDVKM. As DNA, the CDR3 is TGTGCCAGCAGAAAGGGACTAGCGGGAGGGTCCCATGAGCAGTTCTTC. This encodes CASRKGLAGGSHEQFF.

The rearrangement uses TRBV5-4 and TRBJ2-5, with 10 positions matching TRBD2. From germline, CDR1 is SGHNT and CDR2 YYREEE (reference sequence). V shed 5 bases, J shed 5 bases, and the junction held 9 bases outside the gene matches. The CDR3 runs 15 residues. The CDR3 nucleotides are TGTGCCAGCAGGCAGGCTAGCGGGAGTTTCGAGACCCAGTACTTC. Protein sequence: CASRQASGSFETQYF. Supplemented by reference TRBV5-4 and TRBJ2-5, the full variable domain reads ETGVTQSPTHLIKTRGQQVTLRCSSQSGHNTVSWYQQALGQGPQFIFQYYREEENGRGNFPPRFSGLQFPNYSSELNVNALELDDSALYLCASRQASGSFETQYFGPGTRLLVL.

The V gene is TRBV7-2, the J gene TRBJ2-2; TRBD1 matches at 9 bases. There are 16 residues in the CDR3. CDR1 and CDR2 from the germline V gene are SGHTA and FQGNSA. J gave up 5 bases and V 7 bases, and 11 bases lay outside the gene matches. CDR3 DNA: TGTGCCAGCACCCTGGATTGGACAGGGGAAACCGGGGAGCTGTTTTTT. Encoded protein: CASTLDWTGETGELFF.

The gene calls are TRBV5-4 and TRBJ1-1, with D uncertain. Trimming shortened V by 4 bases and J by 0 bases, and 10 bases separated the two germline ends. The germline CDR1 and CDR2 sequences are SGHNT and YYREEE (reference sequence). CDR3 size: 14 residues. The DNA of the CDR3 is TGTGCCAGCAGCCCGGGGTCCGTGAACACTGAAGCTTTCTTT. Translated: CASSPGSVNTEAFF.

The J gene is TRBJ2-7, the V gene TRBV18; D remains unclear. Trimming shortened V by 4 bases and J by 3 bases, and 7 bases separated the two germline ends. The germline gives CDR1 KGHSH, CDR2 LQKENI. The CDR3 has 12 residues. CDR3 sequence (DNA): TGTGCCAGCTCACGAGACGACTACGAGCAGTACTTC. It encodes CASSRDDYEQYF.

CDR3 protein: CASSDDYEQYF. CDR3 in DNA: TGTGCCAGCAGTGACGACTACGAGCAGTACTTC. The genes are TRBV25-1 and TRBJ2-7; D uncertain. The germline CDR1 and CDR2 sequences are MGHDK and SYGVNS. V lost 3 bases and J 3 bases, leaving 3 bases between the germline ends. The CDR3 length is 11 residues.

The rearrangement joins TRBV7-8 to TRBJ2-2; 11 bases match TRBD2. CDR3 length: 17 residues. The germline CDR1 and CDR2 sequences are SGHVS and FQNEAQ. Trimming removed 3 bases from V and 3 bases from J; junction bases left unmatched: 6. CDR3 coding DNA: TGTGCCAGCAGCTTCATACTAGCGGGAGCTGACACCGGGGAGCTGTTTTTT. Its translation is CASSFILAGADTGELFF.

The rearrangement links TRBV7-3 to TRBJ2-1; no definite D call. CDR1 is SGHTA and CDR2 is FQGTGA in the germline V gene. V was cut by 3 bases and J by 6 bases, with 12 bases left in between. The CDR3 is 14 residues long. CDR3 DNA: TGTGCCAGCAGCTTCGCTAGTGGGTCCAATGAGCAGTTCTTC. It encodes CASSFASGSNEQFF.

The chain carries TRBV5-1 and TRBJ2-7, with TRBD2 identical over 7 bases. CDR1 is SGHRS, CDR2 YFSETQ, per germline. The V and J ends lost 5 bases and 1 base, in that order; junction bases with no gene match: 6. The CDR3 runs 14 residues. In DNA, the CDR3 is TGCGCCAGCAGGAGGGCGGGGGAGTCCTACGAGCAGTACTTC. The encoded protein is CASRRAGESYEQYF.

The V gene is TRBV7-8, the J gene TRBJ2-7; 8 positions match TRBD1. V was clipped by 1 base and J by 6 bases; unmatched bases: 8. The CDR3 sequence is 15 residues long. The V gene's germline CDR1 is SGHVS and CDR2 FQNEAQ. The CDR3 here is CASSLVMAGGGEQYF. CDR3 nucleotides: TGTGCCAGCAGCTTAGTAATGGCAGGGGGCGGCGAGCAGTACTTC.

This chain links TRBV7-7 with TRBJ2-5; TRBD1 is a possible D gene (6 bases). The CDR3 has 16 amino acids. V was shortened by 0 bases and J by 5 bases, with 16 bases between the two germline ends. Germline values: CDR1 SSHAT, CDR2 FNYEAQ (reference sequence). The CDR3 reads CASSLARDTPRETQYF. CDR3 sequence (DNA): TGTGCCAGCAGCTTAGCCCGGGACACGCCGCGGGAGACCCAGTACTTC. The full variable domain, rest sourced from reference TRBV7-7 and TRBJ2-5, is GAGVSQSPRYKVTKRGQDVTLRCDPISSHATLYWYQQALGQGPEFLTYFNYEAQPDKSGLPSDRFSAERPEGSISTLTIQRTEQRDSAMYRCASSLARDTPRETQYFGPGTRLLVL.

Details on this clone: This sample includes further DNA sequences coding for the same CDR3. The J gene is TRBJ1-1, the V gene TRBV5-1; maybe TRBD1 (6 bases). V was shortened by 4 bases and J by 0 bases, with 10 bases between the two germline ends. The CDR3 contains 14 residues. Germline CDR1 is SGHRS and CDR2 is YFSETQ. The CDR3 bases are TGCGCCAGCAGCCCGGGACACATGAACACTGAAGCTTTCTTT. Its translation is CASSPGHMNTEAFF.

V usage is TRBV7-9 and J usage is TRBJ2-2, with D hard to call. The V gene lost 1 base and the J gene lost 7 bases, with 16 bases spanning the gap. This CDR3 region has 16 residues. CDR1 SEHNR and CDR2 FQNEAQ come from the germline V gene (reference sequence). CDR3 sequence: CASSLEAGLVDGELFF. The CDR3 DNA follows: TGTGCCAGCAGCTTAGAGGCCGGGCTAGTTGACGGGGAGCTGTTTTTT.

The V gene is TRBV9, the J gene TRBJ2-1; 8 bases map to TRBD1. There are 15 residues in the CDR3. J was trimmed by 5 bases and V by 2 bases; bases with no gene match: 6. Germline CDR1 is SGDLS and CDR2 is YYNGEE. CDR3 nucleotides: TGTGCCAGCAGCGTCCTCGGGACAGGAAACAATGAGCAGTTCTTC. Translated: CASSVLGTGNNEQFF.

This chain links TRBV7-9 with TRBJ1-5; 7 bases agree with TRBD1. The CDR3 length is 15 residues. Germline V gene sequence: CDR1 SEHNR, CDR2 FQNEAQ (reference sequence). The V gene end was trimmed by 5 bases and the J gene end by 5 bases; junction bases not matched to a gene: 9. The CDR3 coding sequence is TGTGCCAGCAGCAAGACAGGGTCTCTATATCAGCCCCAGCATTTT. Its protein product is CASSKTGSLYQPQHF.

This chain links TRBV4-1 with TRBJ2-1; the D gene is possibly TRBD1 (5 bases). The V end was cut by 4 bases, the J end by 2 bases, with 18 bases between. The V gene's germline CDR1 is MGHRA and CDR2 YSYEKL. The CDR3 runs 17 residues. This CDR3 is CASSPGLRAVTYNEQFF. In DNA, the CDR3 is TGCGCCAGCAGCCCAGGGCTTCGGGCAGTCACCTACAATGAGCAGTTCTTC.

The V call is TRBV5-6, the J call TRBJ2-7; the D gene could be TRBD1 or TRBD2 (5 bases each). Germline loops: CDR1 SGHDT, CDR2 YYEEEE. The CDR3 contains 12 residues. V gave up 4 bases and J gave up 9 bases, with 14 bases separating them. CDR3 protein: CASSRDPLGQYF. The CDR3 nucleotides read TGTGCCAGCAGCCGGGACCCCCTAGGGCAGTACTTC. Full variable domain (missing parts from reference TRBV5-6 and TRBJ2-7): DAGVTQSPTHLIKTRGQQVTLRCSPKSGHDTVSWYQQALGQGPQFIFQYYEEEERQRGNFPDRFSGHQFPNYSSELNVNALLLGDSALYLCASSRDPLGQYFGPGTRLTVT.

A note on this clone: Other DNA variants within this sample encode the same CDR3. CDR3 region: CASSSNYEQYF. CDR3 DNA: TGTGCCAGCAGCTCAAACTACGAGCAGTACTTC. V usage is TRBV27 and J usage is TRBJ2-7; D is ambiguous. CDR1 is MNHEY and CDR2 is SMNVEV in the germline V gene (reference sequence). The CDR3 consists of 11 residues. Trimming removed 6 bases from V and 3 bases from J, with 6 bases in between.

The J gene is TRBJ2-7, the V gene TRBV19; 7 nucleotides agree with TRBD2. V trimming: 6 bases; J trimming: 0 bases; junction bases outside the gene matches: 8. The germline gives CDR1 LNHDA, CDR2 SQIVND (reference sequence). This CDR3 contains 15 residues. The CDR3 reads CASSLTSETSYEQYF. As DNA, the CDR3 is TGTGCCAGTAGCCTCACTAGCGAGACCTCCTACGAGCAGTACTTC.

The J gene is TRBJ1-2, the V gene TRBV7-2; D gene uncertain. The germline gives CDR1 SGHTA, CDR2 FQGNSA. The CDR3 has 14 residues. V shed 8 bases and J shed 5 bases, with 18 bases lying between them. CDR3 protein: CASSPGVGLYGYTF. CDR3 DNA sequence: TGTGCCAGCTCTCCTGGGGTTGGACTATATGGCTACACCTTC. Using reference TRBV7-2 and TRBJ1-2 for the parts outside the CDR3, the full variable domain is GAGVSQSPSNKVTEKGKDVELRCDPISGHTALYWYRQSLGQGLEFLIYFQGNSAPDKSGLPSDRFSAERTGGSVSTLTIQRTQQEDSAVYLCASSPGVGLYGYTFGSGTRLTVV.

V and J are TRBV18 and TRBJ2-7, with D tentatively TRBD1 (5 bases). The CDR3 spans 18 residues. Trimming left V 6 bases short and J 5 bases short, with 29 bases between. Germline lookup yields CDR1 KGHSH and CDR2 LQKENI. For the CDR3, the DNA is TGTGCCAGCTCCCTCGACAGAGGCCCGGGTCTGCACGTGAACGAGCAGTACTTC. This codes for CASSLDRGPGLHVNEQYF.